One and the same sample provided the 6 T cell receptor beta chains below, sequenced in a study of cytomegalovirus exposure and HLA in healthy donors. Researchers ran the PCR with 60 Vbeta and 13 Jbeta primers. Profiled with immunoSEQ multiplex PCR; TCRdb holds only in-frame clones, not every one. This sample's clone table lists roughly 34,000 clones. Source material: PBMCs. The receptors stem from a woman in her forties in good health and CMV-seropositive.

The chain combines TRBV6-1 with TRBJ1-5; 7 bases line up with TRBD1. The trim removed 1 base at V and 0 bases at J, leaving 3 bases unmatched. Germline values: CDR1 MNHNS, CDR2 SASEGT. The CDR3 has 16 amino acids. CDR3 protein: CASSEGDRYSNQPQHF. CDR3 nucleotide sequence: TGTGCCAGCAGTGAAGGGGACAGATATAGCAATCAGCCCCAGCATTTT.

The chain recombines TRBV28 with TRBJ2-3; D remains unclear. The CDR3 is 12 amino acids. Trimming took 6 bases from V and 0 from J, leaving 4 bases between them. In germline, CDR1 is MDHEN, CDR2 SYDVKM. This chain's CDR3 is CASRESTDTQYF. The CDR3 DNA is TGTGCCAGCAGGGAGAGCACAGATACGCAGTATTTT. Full variable domain (outside the CDR3, taken from reference TRBV28 and TRBJ2-3): DVKVTQSSRYLVKRTGEKVFLECVQDMDHENMFWYRQDPGLGLRLIYFSYDVKMKEKGDIPEGYSVSREKKERFSLILESASTNQTSMYLCASRESTDTQYFGPGTRLTVL.

This chain uses TRBV30 with TRBJ2-3; a weak D match, TRBD1 (6 bases). Trimming took 0 bases from V and 7 from J, leaving 14 bases between them. There are 14 residues in the CDR3. Germline V gene lookup returns CDR1 GTSNPN and CDR2 SVGIG (reference sequence). The CDR3 nucleotides read TGTGCCTGGAGTGTAGGGGGATCGGAGAATACGCAGTATTTT. As protein: CAWSVGGSENTQYF.

This chain uses TRBV2 with TRBJ1-1, with a possible D match to TRBD1 (5 bases). The CDR3 loop spans 14 amino acids. The V and J ends lost 7 bases and 8 bases respectively, with 20 bases between them. The germline V gene encodes CDR1 SNHLY and CDR2 FYNNEI. The CDR3 DNA is TGTGCCAGCATGCTGGACAAGGGGCCAAGGGAAGCTTTCTTT. It is translated as CASMLDKGPREAFF.

J is TRBJ2-1 and V is TRBV27; weak D call: TRBD1 (5 bases). From germline, CDR1 is MNHEY and CDR2 SMNVEV (reference sequence). V was cut by 5 bases and J by 4 bases, with 9 bases left in between. The CDR3 runs 13 residues. The DNA for the CDR3 is TGTGCCAGCAGTGCGACAGCTTACAATGAGCAGTTCTTC. As protein: CASSATAYNEQFF.

This rearrangement joins TRBV30 to TRBJ2-1, with 10 bases identical to TRBD2. Trimming cost V 0 bases and J 5 bases; bases outside gene matches: 10. CDR1 is GTSNPN and CDR2 is SVGIG in the germline V gene (reference sequence). The CDR3 covers 17 residues. Here the CDR3 reads CAWSVTPSGSKDNEQFF. For the CDR3, the DNA is TGTGCCTGGAGTGTAACCCCTAGCGGGAGTAAGGACAATGAGCAGTTCTTC.